This TCR beta chain is drawn from a study of blood T cell repertoires in COVID-19 (dated by TCRdb to the early 2020s). Context from the whole study: Samples covering the acute and convalescent phases of COVID-19 were provided by collaborators in the United States, Italy and Spain. The material from the prospective study consisted of cDNA or gDNA derived from T cells, B-cell-depleted T cells, or PBMCs. Deeply sampled blood TCRbeta repertoires from subjects exposed to, actively infected with, or recovered from COVID-19 were included in the dataset. The repertoires were made available in a free public database intended to serve as a resource for research on the immune response to SARS-CoV-2. The samples were drawn from the first 160 participants of the ongoing ImmuneRACE study and from 1,254 subjects provided by 6 global collaborators. The sample metadata nearly always contained a de-identified subject ID, COVID-19 status, age in years and sex. Where available, HLA class I and class II types were obtained from metadata supplied by the sample provider rather than from assay-based typing. Paper-wide results and their limitations: Clinical and demographic metadata were provided uncurated, with the amount varying by source and participant.

As for this clone: Its antigen target is currently unknown. There are no base qualities to consult, and no much larger clone falls within one base.

One collaborating source in Seattle enrolled patients while the patients were actively infected and followed the patients over time throughout the course of disease. The collaborating institutions used their own protocols to collect whole blood in K2EDTA tubes. Collaborator samples were shipped for TCRbeta analysis as frozen whole blood, isolated PBMCs, or DNA extracted from either sample type. From V the trimming removes 6 bases and from J it removes 0 bases, while the gene matches leave 3 bases of the junction unaccounted for. From cysteine to phenylalanine, the CDR3 is 14 amino acids long. Just CDR3 DNA is preserved here, 42 bases in frame from base 1. Via the germline V gene, CDR1 is SNHLY and CDR2 FYNNEI. The immunoSEQ Assay, a bias-controlled multiplex PCR, was used to amplify TCRbeta CDR3 regions from genomic DNA. Turning to the authors' computational methods: The number of nucleated cells in each sample was estimated by amplification of reference gene primers within the assay. To quantify the absolute abundance of each unique TCRbeta CDR3 rearrangement, sequence reads were collapsed and filtered. For each sample, productive Simpson clonality was calculated as the square root of Simpson's diversity index across productive rearrangements. Sourced from immuneACCESS, this table was stored by TCRdb with only in-frame sequences that have V and J called. A share of the clones is absent; for the studies checked, an unresolved V gene accounts for under half, and the remainder has no known explanation. The DNA gave D and trimming, while V, J and clone size come from that table. The sample contains approximately 340,000 clones, around 90% of them found a single time. The ten largest make up roughly a tenth of the sample.

The sequence joins TRBV2 to TRBJ1-1; the junction holds 8 bases that match TRBD1. This TCR came from a man younger than 45 with COVID-19, enrolled during active disease. Sequencing used peripheral blood. The CDR3 protein sequence reads: CASSRTGMNTEAFF. The DNA sequence follows: TGTGCCAGCAGCCGGACAGGGATGAACACTGAAGCTTTCTTT.